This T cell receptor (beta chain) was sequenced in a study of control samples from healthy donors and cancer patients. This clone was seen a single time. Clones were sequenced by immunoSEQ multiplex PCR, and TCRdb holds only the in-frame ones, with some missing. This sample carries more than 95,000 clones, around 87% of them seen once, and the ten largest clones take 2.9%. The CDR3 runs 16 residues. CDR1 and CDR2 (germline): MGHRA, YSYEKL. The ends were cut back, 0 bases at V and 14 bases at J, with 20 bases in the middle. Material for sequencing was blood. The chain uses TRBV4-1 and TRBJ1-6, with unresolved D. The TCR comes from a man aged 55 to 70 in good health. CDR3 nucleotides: TGCGCCAGCAGCCAAGAAGACCATTTAGTGGGGAAAACCCTCCACTTT. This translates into CASSQEDHLVGKTLHF.